The TCR beta chain under discussion was sequenced for a study of blood T cell repertoires in COVID-19. CDR3 size: 15 residues. Germline V gene data show CDR1 as LGHDT and CDR2 as YNNKEL (reference sequence). V was clipped by 1 base and J by 1 base, with 7 bases between them. The table came from immunoSEQ multiplex PCR; TCRdb's copy has only in-frame clones and leaves some out. The data contain roughly 170,000 clones, less than 85% of them seen just once; the ten biggest clones take up 4.4%. Cohorts were assigned according to the clinical history that participants reported. Sequencing was performed on PBMCs or T cells enriched from blood (not recorded which). This TCR was sampled from a woman aged 45-60 years who had recovered from COVID-19. The chain recombines TRBV3-1 (or the pseudogene TRBV3-2) with TRBJ2-2; D unresolved. In DNA, the CDR3 is TGTGCCAGCAGCCAAGTTAACGGGAACACCGGGGAGCTGTTTTTT. Amino acid sequence: CASSQVNGNTGELFF.